These 25 T cell receptor beta chains were sequenced from one sample in a study of blood T cell repertoires in COVID-19. Assay used: immunoSEQ multiplex PCR; TCRdb lists only in-frame clones, some missing. The sample records about 180,000 clones, about 85% being singletons. Sample: peripheral blood. These receptors were collected from a woman older than 75 with acute or convalescent COVID-19.

V usage is TRBV19 and J usage is TRBJ2-7; 9 bases map to TRBD1. V was clipped by 6 bases and J by 6 bases; unmatched bases: 12. CDR3 length equals 15 residues. Germline V gives CDR1 LNHDA, CDR2 SQIVND (reference sequence). The CDR3 reads CASSNTGQGRLEQYF. CDR3 in DNA: TGTGCCAGTAGCAATACGGGACAGGGACGCCTCGAGCAGTACTTC.

The CDR3 sequence: CASSSRSREERDTQYF. CDR3 nucleotide sequence: TGTGCCAGCAGCTCCCGCTCGCGGGAGGAGAGAGATACGCAGTATTTT. The chain combines TRBV5-6 with TRBJ2-3; 8 bases match TRBD2. Germline-derived CDR1 and CDR2 are SGHDT and YYEEEE. The V and J ends lost 3 bases and 5 bases, in that order; junction bases with no gene match: 11. The CDR3 sequence is 16 residues long.

The chain employs TRBV5-4 and TRBJ2-6; D perhaps matches TRBD2 (5 bases). The CDR3 runs to 16 residues. The V gene lost 4 bases and the J gene lost 4 bases, with 15 bases spanning the gap. The germline V gene encodes CDR1 SGHNT and CDR2 YYREEE (reference sequence). This CDR3 reads CASSRTLAAGANVLTF. The CDR3, as DNA: TGTGCCAGCAGCCGGACCCTAGCAGCGGGGGCCAACGTCCTGACTTTC. The entire variable domain, with the rest obtained from reference TRBV5-4 and TRBJ2-6, is as follows: ETGVTQSPTHLIKTRGQQVTLRCSSQSGHNTVSWYQQALGQGPQFIFQYYREEENGRGNFPPRFSGLQFPNYSSELNVNALELDDSALYLCASSRTLAAGANVLTFGAGSRLTVL.

V is TRBV7-2 and J is TRBJ1-3, with a weak D call TRBD1 (6 bases). Germline V lookup: CDR1 SGHTA, CDR2 FQGNSA. This CDR3 contains 16 residues. Trimming stripped 5 bases from V and 4 bases from J, with 18 bases between. CDR3 residues: CASSHRQDLGGNTIYF. CDR3 in DNA: TGTGCCAGCAGCCACCGACAGGATCTGGGGGGAAACACCATATATTTT. The full variable domain, completed using reference TRBV7-2 and TRBJ1-3, is GAGVSQSPSNKVTEKGKDVELRCDPISGHTALYWYRQSLGQGLEFLIYFQGNSAPDKSGLPSDRFSAERTGGSVSTLTIQRTQQEDSAVYLCASSHRQDLGGNTIYFGEGSWLTVV.

This chain uses TRBV6-5 with TRBJ1-1, with D possibly TRBD1 on 6 matching bases. Deletions cut 6 bases from V and 4 bases from J, with 12 bases between. The germline gives CDR1 MNHEY, CDR2 SVGAGI. The CDR3 is 13 residues long. The CDR3 bases are TGTGCCAGCAGGCGGGGGGCTGGCACTGAAGCTTTCTTT. It codes for CASRRGAGTEAFF.

The chain joins TRBV5-1 to TRBJ2-7; possibly TRBD2 for D (5 bases). V was pared by 4 bases and J by 5 bases, with 13 bases between. Germline CDR1 is SGHRS and CDR2 is YFSETQ. This CDR3 has 13 amino acids. The CDR3 coding sequence is TGCGCCAGCAGCCCCGGGTCGGGGAACGAGCAGTACTTC. It encodes CASSPGSGNEQYF.

V gene TRBV12-5 combines with J gene TRBJ1-2; 11 bases map to TRBD1. From germline, CDR1 is LGHNT and CDR2 FRNRAP. Germline trimming cut 7 bases from V and 7 bases from J; bases unmatched to any gene: 8. CDR3 size: 14 residues. The CDR3 protein is CASVPDRGRRGYTF. The DNA of the CDR3 is TGTGCTAGTGTACCGGACAGGGGGCGACGTGGCTACACCTTC.

The V gene is TRBV2, the J gene TRBJ2-5; D is possibly TRBD2 (5 bases). Per germline, CDR1 SNHLY and CDR2 FYNNEI. The CDR3 sequence is 13 residues long. Between the trimmed V and J ends, which lost 5 bases and 3 bases, there was a span of 10 bases. This CDR3 reads CASSRGLEETQYF. The CDR3 nucleotides are TGTGCCAGCAGTCGTGGACTGGAAGAGACCCAGTACTTC.

Here the CDR3 DNA reads TGTGCCAGCAGCCCCCGCCCGCGGGGACAGACTTACAATGAGCAGTTCTTC. This sequence encodes CASSPRPRGQTYNEQFF. V is TRBV4-2 and J is TRBJ2-1; D may be TRBD1 (7 bases). The CDR3 loop spans 17 amino acids. Germline V gene lookup returns CDR1 LGHNA and CDR2 YNFKEQ. Trimming left V 4 bases short and J 4 bases short, with 20 bases between.

The chain links TRBV6-5 to TRBJ2-1; 7 bases agree with TRBD1. CDR1 and CDR2 from the germline V gene are MNHEY and SVGAGI. V shed 6 bases, J shed 9 bases, and the junction held 14 bases outside the gene matches. The CDR3 is 15 residues long. The CDR3 nucleotides read TGTGCCAGCAGAACCGACAGGGCCGGGAATGCTGAGCAGTTCTTC. It translates to CASRTDRAGNAEQFF.

This clone appeared a single time. The genes are TRBV19 and TRBJ2-7; 9 positions match TRBD1. The germline CDR1 and CDR2 sequences are LNHDA and SQIVND (reference sequence). J was trimmed by 3 bases and V by 0 bases; bases with no gene match: 6. CDR3 length equals 16 residues. The CDR3 nucleotides are TGTGCCAGTAGTATAGATCGGGACAGGGTAGGCTACGAGCAGTACTTC. Protein sequence: CASSIDRDRVGYEQYF.

For the CDR3, the DNA is TGTGCCAGCAGCCCTGGGACTAGCGCCCCAGCCGGGGAGCTGTTTTTT. Translating it yields CASSPGTSAPAGELFF. V is TRBV7-9 and J is TRBJ2-2, with TRBD2 identical over 10 bases. Losses at the gene ends were 5 bases for V and 6 bases for J; bases not matched to a gene: 9. Germline V gene lookup returns CDR1 SEHNR and CDR2 FQNEAQ (reference sequence). CDR3 size: 16 residues.

V is TRBV12-3 or TRBV12-4 and J is TRBJ1-2; 8 nucleotides agree with TRBD1. The CDR3 is 13 residues long. With V trimmed by 5 bases and J by 7 bases, 6 bases remained unmatched. The CDR3 here is CASSPAGGIGYTF. CDR3 sequence (DNA): TGTGCCAGCAGTCCCGCAGGGGGCATTGGCTACACCTTC.

The genes are TRBV11-2 and TRBJ1-1; D is unresolved. Trimming pared 2 bases from V and 3 bases from J, leaving 10 bases between. The CDR3 spans 14 residues. Germline V CDR1 and CDR2: SGHAT, FQNNGV. CDR3 residues: CASSLYSPDTEAFF. Written as DNA, the CDR3 is TGTGCCAGCAGCTTATACAGTCCGGACACTGAAGCTTTCTTT.

The chain employs TRBV5-1 and TRBJ2-2; 7 positions match TRBD1. Unmatched junction bases numbered 4, after V lost 1 base and J lost 4 bases. The CDR3 length is 15 residues. CDR1 SGHRS and CDR2 YFSETQ come from the germline V gene. CDR3 DNA: TGCGCCAGCAGCTTGAGGGGGCAGGGCACCGGGGAGCTGTTTTTT. Translated: CASSLRGQGTGELFF.

The chain couples TRBV19 to TRBJ1-4; a weak D match, TRBD1 (6 bases). From germline, CDR1 is LNHDA and CDR2 SQIVND (reference sequence). V was pared by 7 bases and J by 0 bases, with 15 bases between. There are 16 residues in the CDR3. CDR3: CASKVGSGATNEKLFF. The DNA for the CDR3 is TGTGCCAGTAAGGTGGGGTCAGGGGCAACTAATGAAAAACTGTTTTTT.

This clone has just one count. This chain joins TRBV15 and TRBJ1-4; 9 bases align to TRBD1. CDR3 size: 16 residues. Losses at the gene ends were 2 bases for V and 5 bases for J; bases not matched to a gene: 6. CDR1 and CDR2 from the germline V gene are LNHNV and YYDKDF (reference sequence). The CDR3 DNA follows: TGTGCCACCAGCAGACCCCGAGGACAGGGGAATGAAAAACTGTTTTTT. Translated, it gives CATSRPRGQGNEKLFF.

The CDR3 loop is CASSRTGEGTDTQYF. DNA for the CDR3: TGTGCCAGCAGTCGGACAGGGGAGGGCACAGATACGCAGTATTTT. This chain uses TRBV6-5 with TRBJ2-3; 9 bases align to TRBD1. This CDR3 comprises 15 residues. V shed 5 bases and J 1 base; nucleotides not matched to a gene: 4. Germline V lookup: CDR1 MNHEY, CDR2 SVGAGI.

The chain recombines TRBV12-3 or TRBV12-4 with TRBJ1-2, with D maybe TRBD1 (5 bases). Trimming left V 3 bases short and J 8 bases short, with 13 bases between. The CDR3 sequence is 13 residues long. DNA of the CDR3: TGTGCCAGCAGTTTCACGGGGGTCGGGGGCTACACCTTC. This encodes CASSFTGVGGYTF.

The V and J genes are TRBV5-4 and TRBJ1-5, with D unclear. The CDR3 has 15 amino acids. From germline, CDR1 is SGHNT and CDR2 YYREEE (reference sequence). Trimming pared 6 bases from V and 6 bases from J, leaving 19 bases between. CDR3 protein: CASTKSEGRSQPQHF. The CDR3 DNA sequence: TGTGCCAGCACCAAGAGTGAGGGAAGGAGTCAGCCCCAGCATTTT.

Of note for this clone: Other DNA sequences in this specimen translate into the identical CDR3. The V call is TRBV12-3 or TRBV12-4, the J call TRBJ1-2; 10 bases line up with TRBD1. V shed 6 bases, J shed 7 bases, and the junction held 5 bases outside the gene matches. This CDR3 is 13 amino acids long. CDR3 residues: CASSFRDRGGYTF. The CDR3 region has the DNA TGTGCCAGCAGCTTCCGGGACAGGGGTGGCTACACCTTC.

This clone appeared once. J is TRBJ1-6 and V is TRBV6-1; D is unclear. The germline V gene encodes CDR1 MNHNS and CDR2 SASEGT. Deletions cut 4 bases from V and 0 bases from J, with 13 bases between. CDR3 length: 17 amino acids. The CDR3, as DNA: TGTGCCAGCAGTGCATTAGGGAGTAGCTCCTATAATTCACCCCTCCACTTT. Its translation is CASSALGSSSYNSPLHF.

This clone was counted once. The chain employs TRBV7-8 and TRBJ1-4; D is perhaps TRBD1 (6 bases). The V end lost 5 bases, the J end lost 4 bases, and 17 bases lay between the germline ends. Germline lookup yields CDR1 SGHVS and CDR2 FQNEAQ. This CDR3 is built from 16 residues. CDR3: CASSTADRSNNEKLFF. The CDR3 nucleotides read TGTGCCAGCAGCACCGCAGACAGGTCTAATAATGAAAAACTGTTTTTT.

The genes are TRBV28 and TRBJ2-7; tentatively, D is TRBD1 (8 bases). The germline V and J ends were trimmed by 6 bases and 1 base, with 10 bases remaining between them. Germline V gene data show CDR1 as MDHEN and CDR2 as SYDVKM. The CDR3 spans 13 residues. CDR3 sequence reads: CASRQGGSYEQYF. The CDR3 nucleotides are TGTGCCAGCAGACAGGGGGGGTCCTACGAGCAGTACTTC.

The J gene is TRBJ2-1, the V gene TRBV4-3; no firm D call. Germline CDR1 reads LGHNA; CDR2 reads YSLEER. The CDR3 contains 13 residues. Trimming took off 0 bases at V and 8 bases at J, with 8 bases between the two ends. The CDR3 DNA reads TGCGCCAGCAGCCAAGATTCGCTAGATGAGCAGTTCTTC. Protein product: CASSQDSLDEQFF.